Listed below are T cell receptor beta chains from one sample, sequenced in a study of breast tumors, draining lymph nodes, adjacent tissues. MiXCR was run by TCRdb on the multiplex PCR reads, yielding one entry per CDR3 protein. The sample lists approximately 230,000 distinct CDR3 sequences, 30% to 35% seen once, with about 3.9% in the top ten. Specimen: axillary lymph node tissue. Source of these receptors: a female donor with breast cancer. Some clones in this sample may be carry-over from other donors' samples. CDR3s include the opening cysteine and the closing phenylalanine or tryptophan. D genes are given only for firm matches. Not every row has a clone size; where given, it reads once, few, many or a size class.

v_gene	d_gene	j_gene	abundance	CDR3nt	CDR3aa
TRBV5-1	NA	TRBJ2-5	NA	TGTGCCAGCAGCTTTTCTGTCCAAGAGACCCAGTACTTC	CASSFSVQETQYF
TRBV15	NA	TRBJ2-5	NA	TGTGCCACCAGCAGACTTCCACAGGGCATTGGAGAGACCCAGTACTTC	CATSRLPQGIGETQYF
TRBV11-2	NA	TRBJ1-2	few	TGTGCCAGCAGCTTAGATCCAGAACCACAATTCTATGGCTACACCTTC	CASSLDPEPQFYGYTF
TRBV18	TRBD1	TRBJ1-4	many	TGTGCCAGCTCACGCCCGAACAGGGGGCTTGAAAAACTGTTTTTT	CASSRPNRGLEKLFF
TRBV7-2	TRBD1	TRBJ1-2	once	TGTGCCAGCAGCTCCGGAGGGGTGGGACAGGCGGCTGGCTACACCTTC	CASSSGGVGQAAGYTF
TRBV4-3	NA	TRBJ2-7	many	TGCGCCAGCAGCCAGTCCGGGGACTACGAGCAGTACTTC	CASSQSGDYEQYF
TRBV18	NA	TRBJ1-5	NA	TGTGCCAGCTCACCAATGGCTCCGGGGCAGCCCCAGCATTTT	CASSPMAPGQPQHF
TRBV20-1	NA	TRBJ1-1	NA	TGCAGTGCTAGTCCCCAGAGGTCGGGCACTGAAGCTTTCTTT	CSASPQRSGTEAFF
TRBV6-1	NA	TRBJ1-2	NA	TGTGCCAGCGGTCACACCGGGACCCCAAGGGGCTACACCTTC	CASGHTGTPRGYTF
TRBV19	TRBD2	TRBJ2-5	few	TGTGCCAGTAGAGGTAGCGGGGGGCCCCAAGAGACCCAGTACTTC	CASRGSGGPQETQYF
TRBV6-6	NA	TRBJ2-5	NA	TGTGCCAGCAGTCACTCCCGGGTAGGGGAGACCCAGTACTTC	CASSHSRVGETQYF
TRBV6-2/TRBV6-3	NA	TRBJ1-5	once	TGTGCCAGCAGTTACCGGCAGGTGGGCAATCAGCCCCAGCATTTT	CASSYRQVGNQPQHF
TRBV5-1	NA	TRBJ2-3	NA	TGCGCCAGCAGCTTGGGATTTAGTGATGAGCAGTATTTT	CASSLGFSDEQYF
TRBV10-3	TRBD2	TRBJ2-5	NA	TGTGCCACCGGACTAGCACAAGAGACCCAGTACTTC	CATGLAQETQYF
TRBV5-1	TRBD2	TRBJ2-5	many	TGCGCCAGCAGCTCGGGACTAGCGGGAGACTGGGAGACCCAGTACTTC	CASSSGLAGDWETQYF
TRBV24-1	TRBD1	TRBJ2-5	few	TGTGCCACCAGTGACTATAAAACAGGGGCAGAGACCCAGTACTTC	CATSDYKTGAETQYF
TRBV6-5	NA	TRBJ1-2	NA	TGTGCCAGCAGTCCCCCTTCTTTGGGGTCAGAAGGCTACACCTTC	CASSPPSLGSEGYTF
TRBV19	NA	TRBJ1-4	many	TGTGCCAGTAGTATTCGAGAAAAACTGTTTTTT	CASSIREKLFF
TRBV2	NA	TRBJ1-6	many	TGTGCCAGCAGTGGGGGCAGGGTTGGTTCACCCCTCCACTTT	CASSGGRVGSPLHF
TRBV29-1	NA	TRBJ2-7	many	TGCAGCGTTGAATCTGTGTCCTACGAGCAGTACTTC	CSVESVSYEQYF
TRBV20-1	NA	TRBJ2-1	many	TGCAGTGCCTATTCACAGGAGAGCTCCTACAATGAGCAGTTCTTC	CSAYSQESSYNEQFF
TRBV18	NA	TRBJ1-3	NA	TGTGCCAGCTCACCAAAGGACAGAACTGGAAACACCATATATTTT	CASSPKDRTGNTIYF
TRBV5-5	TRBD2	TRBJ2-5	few	TGTGCCAGCAGCTTGGCGGGACGGGGGGGCCCCGGAGAGACCCAGTACTTC	CASSLAGRGGPGETQYF
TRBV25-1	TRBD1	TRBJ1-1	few	TGTGCCAGCTCCGGGGACAGGGGTGACACTGAAGCTTTCTTT	CASSGDRGDTEAFF